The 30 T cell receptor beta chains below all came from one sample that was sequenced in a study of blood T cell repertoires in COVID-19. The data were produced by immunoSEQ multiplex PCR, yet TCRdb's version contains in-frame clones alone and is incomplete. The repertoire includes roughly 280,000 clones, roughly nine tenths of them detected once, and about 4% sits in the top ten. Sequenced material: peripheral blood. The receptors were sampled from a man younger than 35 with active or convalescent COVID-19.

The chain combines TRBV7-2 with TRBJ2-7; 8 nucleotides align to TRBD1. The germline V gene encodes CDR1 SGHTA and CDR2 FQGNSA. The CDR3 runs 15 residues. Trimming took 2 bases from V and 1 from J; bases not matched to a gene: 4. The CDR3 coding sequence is TGTGCCAGCAGCTTATCGACAGGGGCGTCCTACGAGCAGTACTTC. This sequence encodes CASSLSTGASYEQYF.

The DNA for the CDR3 is TGTGCCTGGGGGGAGAGGAGCTATGGCTACACCTTC. Translating gives CAWGERSYGYTF. The chain joins TRBV30 to TRBJ1-2; D remains ambiguous. This CDR3 contains 12 residues. V was cut by 5 bases and J by 4 bases, with 11 bases left in between. Germline CDR1 and CDR2: GTSNPN and SVGIG (reference sequence).

This CDR3 is CASSSVTDTDTQYF. Written as DNA, the CDR3 is TGTGCCAGCAGTTCAGTTACAGACACAGATACGCAGTATTTT. The rearrangement links TRBV27 to TRBJ2-3, with D uncertain. CDR1 is MNHEY, CDR2 SMNVEV, per germline (reference sequence). This CDR3 comprises 14 residues. Trimming shortened V by 4 bases and J by 2 bases, and 10 bases separated the two germline ends.

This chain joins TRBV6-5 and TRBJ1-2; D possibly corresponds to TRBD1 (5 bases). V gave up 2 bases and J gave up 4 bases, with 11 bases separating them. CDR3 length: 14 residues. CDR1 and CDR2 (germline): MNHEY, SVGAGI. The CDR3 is CASSYVAGPYGYTF. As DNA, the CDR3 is TGTGCCAGCAGTTACGTTGCAGGGCCCTATGGCTACACCTTC.

CDR3 nucleotide sequence: TGTGCCAGCAGCCTAGATACAGGAATTACTGAAGCTTTCTTT. Its translation is CASSLDTGITEAFF. This chain links TRBV4-2 with TRBJ1-1; weak D call: TRBD1 (5 bases). CDR3 length: 14 amino acids. Deletions cut 4 bases from V and 5 bases from J, with 14 bases between. Germline V gene lookup returns CDR1 LGHNA and CDR2 YNFKEQ.

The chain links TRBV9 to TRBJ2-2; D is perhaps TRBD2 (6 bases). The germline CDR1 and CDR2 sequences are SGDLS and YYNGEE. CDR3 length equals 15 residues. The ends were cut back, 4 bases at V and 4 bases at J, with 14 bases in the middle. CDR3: CASSPGGVRTGELFF. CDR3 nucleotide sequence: TGTGCCAGCAGCCCCGGCGGGGTACGCACCGGGGAGCTGTTTTTT.

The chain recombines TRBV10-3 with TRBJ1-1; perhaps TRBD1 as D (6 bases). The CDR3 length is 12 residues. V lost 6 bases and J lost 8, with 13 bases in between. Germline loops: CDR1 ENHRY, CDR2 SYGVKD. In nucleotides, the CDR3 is TGTGCCATCAGCCCGGGACACGAGGAAGCTTTCTTT. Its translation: CAISPGHEEAFF.

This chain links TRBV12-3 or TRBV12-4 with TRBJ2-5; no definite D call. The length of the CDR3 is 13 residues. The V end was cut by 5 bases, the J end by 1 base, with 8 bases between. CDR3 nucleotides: TGTGCCAGCAGTCCTCGAGTCCAAGAGACCCAGTACTTC. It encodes CASSPRVQETQYF.

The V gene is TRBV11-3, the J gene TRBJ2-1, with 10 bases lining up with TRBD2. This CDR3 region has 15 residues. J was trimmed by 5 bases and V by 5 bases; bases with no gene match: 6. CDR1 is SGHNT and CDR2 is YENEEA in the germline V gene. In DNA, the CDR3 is TGTGCCAGCAGCCCCAGCGGGGGGGCACACAATGAGCAGTTCTTC. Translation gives CASSPSGGAHNEQFF.

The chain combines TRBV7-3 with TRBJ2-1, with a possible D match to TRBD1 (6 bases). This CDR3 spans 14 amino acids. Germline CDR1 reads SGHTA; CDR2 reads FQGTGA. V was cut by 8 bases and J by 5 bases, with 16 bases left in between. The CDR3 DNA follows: TGTGCCAGCCCGGTGGGGGCCCCGAACAATGAGCAGTTCTTC. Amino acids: CASPVGAPNNEQFF.

The CDR3 region has the DNA TGTGCCAGCAGACACACAGGGTATGGCTACACCTTC. Translating gives CASRHTGYGYTF. This chain uses TRBV27 with TRBJ1-2; weak D call: TRBD1 (6 bases). The CDR3 runs to 12 residues. Per germline, CDR1 MNHEY and CDR2 SMNVEV (reference sequence). Trimming pared 6 bases from V and 5 bases from J, leaving 10 bases between.

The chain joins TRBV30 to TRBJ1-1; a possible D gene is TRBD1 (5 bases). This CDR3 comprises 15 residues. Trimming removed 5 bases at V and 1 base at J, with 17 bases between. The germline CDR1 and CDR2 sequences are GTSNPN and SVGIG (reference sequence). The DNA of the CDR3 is TGTGCCTGGGTCGGGGGTACCACAAAGAACACTGAAGCTTTCTTT. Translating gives CAWVGGTTKNTEAFF. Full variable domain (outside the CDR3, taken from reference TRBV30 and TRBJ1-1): SQTIHQWPATLVQPVGSPLSLECTVEGTSNPNLYWYRQAAGRGLQLLFYSVGIGQISSEVPQNLSASRPQDRQFILSSKKLLLSDSGFYLCAWVGGTTKNTEAFFGQGTRLTVV.

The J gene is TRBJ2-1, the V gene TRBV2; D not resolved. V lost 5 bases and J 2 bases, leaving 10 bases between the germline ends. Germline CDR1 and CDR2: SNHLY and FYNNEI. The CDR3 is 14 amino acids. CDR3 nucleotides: TGTGCCAGCAGTCCGACCGACACCTACAATGAGCAGTTCTTC. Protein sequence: CASSPTDTYNEQFF.

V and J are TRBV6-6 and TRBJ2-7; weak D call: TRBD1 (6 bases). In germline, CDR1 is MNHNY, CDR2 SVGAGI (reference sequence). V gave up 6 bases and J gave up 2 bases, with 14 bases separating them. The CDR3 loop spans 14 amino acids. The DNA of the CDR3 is TGTGCCAGCAGACGGACAGTTTTAACCTACGAGCAGTACTTC. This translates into CASRRTVLTYEQYF.

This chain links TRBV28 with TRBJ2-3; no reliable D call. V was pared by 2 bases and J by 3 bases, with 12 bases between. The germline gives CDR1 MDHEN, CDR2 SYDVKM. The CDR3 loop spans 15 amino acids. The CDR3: CASSLIAVGTDTQYF. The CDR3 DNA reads TGTGCCAGCAGTTTAATCGCGGTTGGGACAGATACGCAGTATTTT. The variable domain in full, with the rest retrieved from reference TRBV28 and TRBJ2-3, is DVKVTQSSRYLVKRTGEKVFLECVQDMDHENMFWYRQDPGLGLRLIYFSYDVKMKEKGDIPEGYSVSREKKERFSLILESASTNQTSMYLCASSLIAVGTDTQYFGPGTRLTVL.

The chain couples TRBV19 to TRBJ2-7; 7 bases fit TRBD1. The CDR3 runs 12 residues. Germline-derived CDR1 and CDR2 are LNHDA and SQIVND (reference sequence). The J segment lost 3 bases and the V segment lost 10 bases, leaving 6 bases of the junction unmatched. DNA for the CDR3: TGTGCCACTGAGGGGGCTGACTACGAGCAGTACTTC. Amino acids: CATEGADYEQYF.

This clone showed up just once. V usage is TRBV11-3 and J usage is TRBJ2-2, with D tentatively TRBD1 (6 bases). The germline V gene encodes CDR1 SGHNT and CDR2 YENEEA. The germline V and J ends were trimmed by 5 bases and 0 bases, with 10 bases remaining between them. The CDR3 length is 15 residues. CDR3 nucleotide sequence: TGTGCCAGCAGCGTCAGACAGGCGAACACCGGGGAGCTGTTTTTT. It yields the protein CASSVRQANTGELFF.

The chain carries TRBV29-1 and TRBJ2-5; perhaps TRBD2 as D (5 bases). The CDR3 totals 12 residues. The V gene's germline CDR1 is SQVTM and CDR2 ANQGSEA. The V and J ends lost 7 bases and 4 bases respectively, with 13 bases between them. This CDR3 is CSARTGLETQYF. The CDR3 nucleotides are TGCAGCGCTCGGACTGGGTTAGAGACCCAGTACTTC.

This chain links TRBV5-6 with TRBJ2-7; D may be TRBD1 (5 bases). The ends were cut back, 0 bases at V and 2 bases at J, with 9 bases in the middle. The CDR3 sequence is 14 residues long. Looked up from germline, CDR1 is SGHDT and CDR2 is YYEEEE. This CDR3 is CASSLGQRTYEQYF. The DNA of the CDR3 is TGTGCCAGCAGCTTGGGACAGCGAACCTACGAGCAGTACTTC.

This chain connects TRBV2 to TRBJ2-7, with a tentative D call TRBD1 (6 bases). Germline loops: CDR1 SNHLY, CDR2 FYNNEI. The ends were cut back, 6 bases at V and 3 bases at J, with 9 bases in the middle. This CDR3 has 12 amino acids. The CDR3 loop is CASSQGGYEQYF. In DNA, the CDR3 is TGTGCCAGCAGCCAAGGGGGCTACGAGCAGTACTTC.

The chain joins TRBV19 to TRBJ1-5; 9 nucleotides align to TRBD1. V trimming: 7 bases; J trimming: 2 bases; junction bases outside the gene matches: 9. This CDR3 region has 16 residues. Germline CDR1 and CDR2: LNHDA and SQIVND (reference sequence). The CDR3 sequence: CASNGQGPNRNQPQHF. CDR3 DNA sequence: TGTGCCAGTAACGGACAGGGGCCAAACCGCAATCAGCCCCAGCATTTT.

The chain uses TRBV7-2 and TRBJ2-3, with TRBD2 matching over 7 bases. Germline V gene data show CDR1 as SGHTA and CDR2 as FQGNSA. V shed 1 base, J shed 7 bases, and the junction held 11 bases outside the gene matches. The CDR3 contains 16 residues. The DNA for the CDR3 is TGTGCCAGCAGCTTAGTTGGGGGGGGAGGCTTAAATACGCAGTATTTT. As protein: CASSLVGGGGLNTQYF.

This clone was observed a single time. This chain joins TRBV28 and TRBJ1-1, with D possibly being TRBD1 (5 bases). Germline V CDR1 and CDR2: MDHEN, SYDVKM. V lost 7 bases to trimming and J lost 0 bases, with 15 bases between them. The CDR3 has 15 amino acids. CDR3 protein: CASKRRDFMNTEAFF. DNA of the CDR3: TGTGCCAGCAAGAGGAGGGACTTCATGAACACTGAAGCTTTCTTT.

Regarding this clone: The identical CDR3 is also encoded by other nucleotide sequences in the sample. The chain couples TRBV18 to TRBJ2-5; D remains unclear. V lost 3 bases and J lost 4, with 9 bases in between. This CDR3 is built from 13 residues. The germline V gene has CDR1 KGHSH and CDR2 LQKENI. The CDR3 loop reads CASSPPTGETQYF. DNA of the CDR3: TGTGCCAGCTCACCCCCGACGGGAGAGACCCAGTACTTC.

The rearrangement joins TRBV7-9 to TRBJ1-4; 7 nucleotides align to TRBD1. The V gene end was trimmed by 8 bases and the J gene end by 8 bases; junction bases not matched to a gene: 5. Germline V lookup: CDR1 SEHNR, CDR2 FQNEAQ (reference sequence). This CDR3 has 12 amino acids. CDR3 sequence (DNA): TGTGCCAGCGCGGCAGGGGGAGAAAAACTGTTTTTT. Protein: CASAAGGEKLFF.

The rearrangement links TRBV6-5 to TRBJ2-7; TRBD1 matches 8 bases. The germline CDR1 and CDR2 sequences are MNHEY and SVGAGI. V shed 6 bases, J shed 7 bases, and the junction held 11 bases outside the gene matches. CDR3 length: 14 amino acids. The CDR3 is CASRNMDREREQYF. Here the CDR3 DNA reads TGTGCCAGCAGAAACATGGACAGGGAGCGGGAGCAGTACTTC.

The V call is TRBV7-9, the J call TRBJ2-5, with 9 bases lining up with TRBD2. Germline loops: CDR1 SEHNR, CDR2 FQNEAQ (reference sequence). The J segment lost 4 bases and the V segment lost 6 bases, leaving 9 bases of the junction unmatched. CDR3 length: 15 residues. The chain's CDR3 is CASRLRRGGRETQYF. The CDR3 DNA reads TGTGCCAGCAGGCTTCGGCGGGGGGGCCGAGAGACCCAGTACTTC.

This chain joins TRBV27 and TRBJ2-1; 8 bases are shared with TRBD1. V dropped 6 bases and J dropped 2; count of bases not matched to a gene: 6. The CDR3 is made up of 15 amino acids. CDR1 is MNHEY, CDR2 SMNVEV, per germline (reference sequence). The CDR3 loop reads CASRRQGFPYNEQFF. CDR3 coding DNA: TGTGCCAGCAGGCGACAGGGGTTCCCCTACAATGAGCAGTTCTTC.

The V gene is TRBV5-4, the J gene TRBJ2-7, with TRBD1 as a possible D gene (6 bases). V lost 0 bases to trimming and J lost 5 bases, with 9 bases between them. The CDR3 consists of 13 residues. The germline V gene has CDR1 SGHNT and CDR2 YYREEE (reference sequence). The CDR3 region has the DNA TGTGCCAGCAGCTTGGGGGGGCCTGACGAGCAGTACTTC. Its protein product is CASSLGGPDEQYF.

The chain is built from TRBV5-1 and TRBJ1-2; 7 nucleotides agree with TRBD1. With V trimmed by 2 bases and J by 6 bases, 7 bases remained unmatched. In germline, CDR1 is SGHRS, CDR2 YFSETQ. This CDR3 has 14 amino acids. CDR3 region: CASSLDREKDGYTF. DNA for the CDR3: TGCGCCAGCAGCTTAGACAGGGAGAAAGATGGCTACACCTTC.